Listed below are T cell receptor beta chains from one sample, sequenced in a study of shared clonotypes between healthy human individuals. Assay used: immunoSEQ multiplex PCR; TCRdb lists only in-frame clones, some missing. The sample consists of 550,000 to 600,000 clones, around three quarters of them appearing once. Sample: PBMCs. All receptors come from a woman in her 40s in good health. Some clones in this sample may be carry-over from other donors' samples. Each CDR3 is given with its conserved first and last residue. D genes are given only for firm matches. Only some rows state a clone size, as once, few, many or a class for expanded clones.

j_call | v_call | clone_size | cdr3_length | d_call | cdr3_nt | cdr3_aa
TRBJ2-5 | TRBV7-2 | once | 13 | NA | TGTGCCAGCAGCTTTGAAAAGGAGGAGACCCAGTACTTC | CASSFEKEETQYF
TRBJ1-5 | TRBV28 | NA | 14 | NA | TGTGCCAGCAGACTGCAGCTCCGGTGGCAGCCCCAGCATTTT | CASRLQLRWQPQHF
TRBJ2-1 | TRBV11-2 | few | 13 | NA | TGTGCCAGCAGCTTAGATCACCTCGATGAGCAGTTCTTC | CASSLDHLDEQFF
TRBJ1-5 | TRBV7-6 | NA | 15 | NA | TGTGCCAGCAGCTTATTATACGGGAGAAATCAGCCCCAGCATTTT | CASSLLYGRNQPQHF
TRBJ1-1 | TRBV28 | NA | 13 | NA | TGTGCCAGCAGGGAACGGCGTCCCACTGAAGCTTTCTTT | CASRERRPTEAFF
TRBJ2-1 | TRBV5-1 | NA | 16 | NA | TGCGCCAGCAGCTTGGAAGCCGGGGGACCCTACAATGAGCAGTTCTTC | CASSLEAGGPYNEQFF
TRBJ1-1 | TRBV6-7 | many | 14 | TRBD1 | TGTGCCAGCAGTATGGGACAGCCGGACACTGAAGCTTTCTTT | CASSMGQPDTEAFF
TRBJ1-5 | TRBV5-1 | NA | 14 | NA | TGCGCCAGCAGCTCGGACGGTAGCAATCAGCCCCAGCATTTT | CASSSDGSNQPQHF
TRBJ2-1 | TRBV28 | NA | 15 | TRBD1 | TGTGCCAGCAGCCCTCCCGGGACAGCGGCGAATGAGCAGTTCTTC | CASSPPGTAANEQFF
TRBJ1-1 | TRBV5-6 | NA | 14 | NA | TGTGCCAGCAGCTTTTGGGGGGCTGGCACTGAAGCTTTCTTT | CASSFWGAGTEAFF
TRBJ2-7 | TRBV25-1 | NA | 15 | NA | TGTGCCAGCAGTGAATTGCGGGGGCGCTTCTACGAGCAGTACTTC | CASSELRGRFYEQYF
TRBJ2-4 | TRBV5-4 | NA | 18 | NA | TGTGCCAGCAGCCGGAGGGGAACCGAGTACCTAGCCAAAAACATTCAGTACTTC | CASSRRGTEYLAKNIQYF
TRBJ2-1 | TRBV7-3 | NA | 16 | TRBD2 | TGTGCCAGCAGCTCAAGGAGGCCTAGCGGTTACAATGAGCAGTTCTTC | CASSSRRPSGYNEQFF
TRBJ1-1 | TRBV29-1 | NA | 13 | NA | TGCAGCGTTGATCGGGGCTTGAACACTGAAGCTTTCTTT | CSVDRGLNTEAFF
TRBJ2-2 | TRBV11-2 | NA | 15 | TRBD2 | TGTGCCAGCAGACCAGCGGGAGAGTACACCGGGGAGCTGTTTTTT | CASRPAGEYTGELFF
TRBJ1-2 | TRBV7-2 | NA | 14 | NA | TGTGCCAGCAGCTTAATCACGACAGTCGCGAAATCAACCTTC | CASSLITTVAKSTF
TRBJ1-2 | TRBV2 | few | 13 | NA | TGTGCCAGCAGTTGGGACGGACACTATGGCTACACCTTC | CASSWDGHYGYTF
TRBJ2-1 | TRBV5-5 | NA | 15 | NA | TGTGCCAGCAGCTACATAGGGAGTGGAGTGAATGAGCAGTTCTTC | CASSYIGSGVNEQFF
TRBJ1-5 | TRBV6-1 | NA | 10 | NA | TGTGCCAGCAGTGAAGGGCCCCAGCATTTT | CASSEGPQHF
TRBJ1-1 | TRBV10-3 | once | 14 | NA | TGTGCCATCAGTGAGACAGGGAGGGACACTGAAGCTTTCTTT | CAISETGRDTEAFF
TRBJ2-7 | TRBV6-4 | NA | 16 | NA | TGTGCCAGCTGTGCCTTTATGTCGGCGGGCCTCTACGAGCAGTACTTC | CASCAFMSAGLYEQYF
TRBJ1-5 | TRBV28 | NA | 12 | NA | TGTGCCAGAGGGGAGATGGGTCAGCCCCAGCATTTT | CARGEMGQPQHF
TRBJ2-3 | TRBV5-1 | NA | 15 | TRBD1 | TGCGCCAGCAGCTGGGGGACAGGGGACACAGATACGCAGTATTTT | CASSWGTGDTDTQYF
TRBJ2-5 | TRBV7-8 | NA | 13 | NA | TGTGCCAGCAGCTCGCCACTCCTCCAGGACCAGTACTTC | CASSSPLLQDQYF
TRBJ2-1 | TRBV30 | NA | 14 | NA | TGTGCCTGGAGTGGTGGGATCTCCTACAATGAGCAGTTCTTC | CAWSGGISYNEQFF
TRBJ2-1 | TRBV5-1 | NA | 14 | NA | TGCGCCAGCACCCAGTTTGGGGCAAAGAATGAGCAGTTCTTC | CASTQFGAKNEQFF
TRBJ1-1 | TRBV11-2 | few | 16 | TRBD1 | TGTGCCAGCAGCTTCGGGACAGGGTTGTTGAACACTGAAGCTTTCTTT | CASSFGTGLLNTEAFF
TRBJ2-7 | TRBV9 | NA | 13 | NA | TGTGCCAGCAGCTCCCGGTCCTCCTACGAGCAGTACTTC | CASSSRSSYEQYF
TRBJ2-1 | TRBV7-3 | NA | 14 | NA | TGTGCCAGCAGCTTATTCCCAAGCGGGAATGAGCAGTTCTTC | CASSLFPSGNEQFF
TRBJ2-3 | TRBV4-1 | once | 14 | NA | TGCGCCAGCAGCCGCATGCCGGGCACAGATACGCAGTATTTT | CASSRMPGTDTQYF
TRBJ2-3 | TRBV4-2 | once | 15 | NA | TGTGCCAGCAGCCAATATATAGGGAGCACAGATACGCAGTATTTT | CASSQYIGSTDTQYF
TRBJ2-1 | TRBV11-3 | NA | 13 | NA | TGTGCCAGCAGCCAGGCAAGTCGGGATGAGCAGTTCTTC | CASSQASRDEQFF
TRBJ2-2 | TRBV28 | NA | 16 | TRBD2 | TGTGCCAGCAGTCCCCCTACTAGCGGATACTCCGGGGAGCTGTTTTTT | CASSPPTSGYSGELFF
TRBJ2-3 | TRBV5-1 | NA | 15 | TRBD2 | TGCGCCAGCAGCTTTATAGCGGGAGGGTCAGATACGCAGTATTTT | CASSFIAGGSDTQYF
TRBJ2-7 | TRBV10-3 | NA | 18 | TRBD2 | TGTGCCATCAGTGAGTCGCTAGCGGGAGCGGGCTCGAACGGTTTGCAGTACTTC | CAISESLAGAGSNGLQYF
TRBJ1-1 | TRBV5-4 | NA | 14 | TRBD1 | TGTGCCAGCAGCATCAGGGGGAAGAACACTGAAGCTTTCTTT | CASSIRGKNTEAFF
TRBJ2-1 | TRBV5-1 | NA | 15 | NA | TGCGCCAGCAGCGGGACTTCCACAGCGTACAATGAGCAGTTCTTC | CASSGTSTAYNEQFF
TRBJ1-3 | TRBV29-1 | once | 14 | NA | TGCAGCGCCCTGGAGGGTAGCTCTGGAAACACCATATATTTT | CSALEGSSGNTIYF
TRBJ2-1 | TRBV29-1 | NA | 13 | NA | TGCAGCGTATCCGGGACACCTTACAATGAGCAGTTCTTC | CSVSGTPYNEQFF
TRBJ2-7 | TRBV10-1 | NA | 12 | NA | TGCGCCAGCAGCGCTAGCTCCTACGAGCAGTACTTC | CASSASSYEQYF
TRBJ1-5 | TRBV2 | few | 17 | NA | TGTGCCAGCAGTGAGTGGGGAAGACCTGACCTTTATCAGCCCCAGCATTTT | CASSEWGRPDLYQPQHF
TRBJ1-1 | TRBV28 | NA | 14 | TRBD1 | TGTGCCAGCAGTTCCAGGGGGCTGAGCACTGAAGCTTTCTTT | CASSSRGLSTEAFF
TRBJ2-7 | TRBV2 | many | 14 | NA | TGTGCCAGCAGTGATCGACAGGGAGGCTACGAGCAGTACTTC | CASSDRQGGYEQYF
TRBJ1-5 | TRBV30 | few | 15 | NA | TGTGCCTGGAGTGTCGCGCAGGTTAGCAATCAGCCCCAGCATTTT | CAWSVAQVSNQPQHF
TRBJ1-5 | TRBV14 | NA | 16 | NA | TGTGCCAGCAGCCAAGAAGGAGATAGCGGGAATCAGCCCCAGCATTTT | CASSQEGDSGNQPQHF
TRBJ2-2 | TRBV5-1 | NA | 15 | NA | TGCGCCAGCAGCTCGGGCGGGGCATGGACCGGGGAGCTGTTTTTT | CASSSGGAWTGELFF
TRBJ2-3 | TRBV6-5 | few | 14 | NA | TGTGCCAGCAGCCTCGGAGATAGCACAGATACGCAGTATTTT | CASSLGDSTDTQYF
TRBJ2-1 | TRBV15 | NA | 15 | TRBD2 | TGTGCCACCAGCAGAGAGCGGGAGGGCCGTCGAGAGCAGTTCTTC | CATSREREGRREQFF
TRBJ2-7 | TRBV27 | NA | 15 | TRBD1 | TGTGCCAGCAGTTTATTGGACAGGGGGGTCCACGAGCAGTACTTC | CASSLLDRGVHEQYF
TRBJ2-1 | TRBV10-1 | NA | 14 | NA | TGCGCCAGCAGTGAGTCTGGTAGCGTCAATGAGCAGTTCTTC | CASSESGSVNEQFF
TRBJ2-7 | TRBV28 | NA | 15 | TRBD1 | TGTGCCAGCAGTACCTCGACAGGGGGCAGATACGAGCAGTACTTC | CASSTSTGGRYEQYF